These 7 T cell receptor beta chains came from one sample sequenced in a study of lymphopenia after photon versus proton radiotherapy. The repertoire was sequenced with immunoSEQ multiplex PCR; TCRdb's copy has only in-frame clones and lacks some. The sample lists approximately 45,000 clones, about 85% occurring once. The material sequenced was peripheral blood, taken from a patient treated with photon-based radiotherapy. The receptors stem from a man in his forties with gastric cancer.

V and J are TRBV5-1 and TRBJ1-4; 8 nucleotides agree with TRBD1. CDR3 length equals 15 residues. J was trimmed by 6 bases and V by 0 bases; bases with no gene match: 4. CDR1 is SGHRS, CDR2 YFSETQ, per germline. DNA for the CDR3: TGCGCCAGCAGCTTGGGGACAGGGCTTTATGAAAAACTGTTTTTT. Its translation is CASSLGTGLYEKLFF.

This clone turned up a few times. The gene calls are TRBV20-1 and TRBJ1-2; D remains ambiguous. There are 11 residues in the CDR3. CDR1 is DFQATT and CDR2 is SNEGSKA in the germline V gene (reference sequence). The V end lost 2 bases, the J end lost 6 bases, and 7 bases lay between the germline ends. CDR3 amino acids: CSARKVDGYTF. Written as DNA, the CDR3 is TGCAGTGCTAGAAAAGTGGATGGCTACACCTTC.

This clone has a single count. This chain uses TRBV2 with TRBJ2-3, with TRBD2 identical over 15 bases. The trim removed 3 bases at V and 3 bases at J, leaving 4 bases unmatched. The CDR3 runs 17 residues. From germline, CDR1 is SNHLY and CDR2 FYNNEI. The CDR3 bases are TGTGCCAGCAGTGACCCTGGGACTAGCGGGGGGACAGATACGCAGTATTTT. This encodes CASSDPGTSGGTDTQYF.

The rearrangement uses TRBV2 and TRBJ2-5; D unclear. V dropped 0 bases and J dropped 2 bases, with 13 bases sitting between them. The CDR3 consists of 16 residues. The germline V gene has CDR1 SNHLY and CDR2 FYNNEI. The chain's CDR3 is CASSEALPHLQETQYF. As DNA, the CDR3 is TGTGCCAGCAGTGAAGCGCTTCCCCACTTACAAGAGACCCAGTACTTC.

The chain recombines TRBV4-2 with TRBJ2-7; 10 nucleotides match TRBD1. The trim removed 2 bases at V and 1 base at J, leaving 5 bases unmatched. The CDR3 has 16 residues. The germline V gene has CDR1 LGHNA and CDR2 YNFKEQ. The CDR3 region is CASSQTGQGKSYEQYF. In nucleotides, the CDR3 is TGTGCCAGCAGCCAAACGGGACAGGGGAAGTCCTACGAGCAGTACTTC.

This clone has a handful of counts. The junction departs from germline at one end; a sequencing error may be responsible. The V and J genes are TRBV7-9 and TRBJ1-1; D unresolved. The CDR3 extends over 10 amino acids. Germline CDR1 SEHNR, CDR2 FQNEAQ (reference sequence). CDR3 sequence reads: CGQTDTEAFF. The CDR3 DNA follows: TGCGGGCAGACGGACACTGAAGCTTTCTTT.

This clone was observed a few times. The chain recombines TRBV9 with TRBJ2-2; possible D gene TRBD2, 5 bases. The CDR3 contains 15 residues. Trimming removed 4 bases from V and 0 bases from J, with 10 bases in between. The germline CDR1 and CDR2 sequences are SGDLS and YYNGEE. CDR3 amino acids: CASSPPGTNTGELFF. For the CDR3, the DNA is TGTGCCAGCAGCCCCCCGGGGACGAACACCGGGGAGCTGTTTTTT.